The 25 T cell receptor beta chains below come from one sample, sequenced in a study of blood T cells in healthy people across ages. The second PCR ran about 6 to 12 cycles with a sample-barcoded 5' primer and J-beta primers. TCRdb independently ran MiXCR on the 5' RACE reads; one entry per CDR3 protein. The sample has fewer than 600,000 distinct CDR3 sequences; about 29% are singletons. Another study also made use of these data, one on T cells of mothers and their children.

The source material was blood. The receptors derive from a boy aged 2-9 years in good health.

V gene TRBV4-3 combines with J gene TRBJ1-2; 10 nucleotides match TRBD1. This CDR3 has 15 amino acids. Trimming cost V 4 bases and J 7 bases; bases outside gene matches: 9. Germline values: CDR1 LGHNA, CDR2 YSLEER. The CDR3 loop reads CASSLADRGRTGYTF. CDR3 nucleotides: TGCGCCAGCAGCCTCGCGGACAGGGGGAGGACTGGCTACACCTTC.

The sample holds a few counts of this clonotype. CDR3 protein: CSARTGQGITDTQYF. The CDR3 DNA follows: TGCAGTGCTAGAACGGGACAGGGAATCACAGATACGCAGTATTTT. The V and J genes are TRBV20-1 and TRBJ2-3; 9 nucleotides match TRBD1. With V trimmed by 2 bases and J by 2 bases, 5 bases remained unmatched. The length of the CDR3 is 15 residues. Germline CDR1 is DFQATT and CDR2 is SNEGSKA (reference sequence).

The V call is TRBV5-1, the J call TRBJ2-6; no reliable D call. Trimming removed 3 bases at V and 4 bases at J, with 17 bases between. The CDR3 runs 17 residues. CDR1 and CDR2 from the germline V gene are SGHRS and YFSETQ. CDR3: CASSSLWTGSGANVLTF. In DNA form, the CDR3 reads TGCGCCAGCAGCTCCCTGTGGACGGGTTCAGGGGCCAACGTCCTGACTTTC.

This clonotype was detected only a few times. The chain is built from TRBV5-1 and TRBJ2-2, with D possibly TRBD2 on 6 matching bases. The germline V gene encodes CDR1 SGHRS and CDR2 YFSETQ. The V end lost 5 bases, the J end lost 8 bases, and 19 bases lay between the germline ends. The CDR3 runs 15 residues. CDR3 amino acids: CASSSIQGGGGELFF. The CDR3 nucleotides are TGCGCCAGCAGTTCAATCCAGGGAGGCGGAGGGGAGCTGTTTTTT.

This clonotype was seen a handful of times. The chain joins TRBV27 to TRBJ2-1; TRBD1 agrees at 7 bases. Germline V CDR1 and CDR2: MNHEY, SMNVEV (reference sequence). V lost 6 bases, J lost 5 bases, and 7 bases stayed unmatched. This CDR3 spans 14 amino acids. As DNA, the CDR3 is TGTGCCAGCAGCGGCCACGGGACAGACAATGAGCAGTTCTTC. Translation: CASSGHGTDNEQFF.

J is TRBJ2-5 and V is TRBV20-1, with 9 bases lining up with TRBD1. The junction had 6 bases not matched to a gene; V was cut back by 8 bases and J by 5 bases. The CDR3 has 12 residues. From germline, CDR1 is DFQATT and CDR2 SNEGSKA (reference sequence). CDR3 sequence reads: CSSQGAGETQYF. CDR3 bases: TGCAGTTCACAGGGGGCAGGGGAGACCCAGTACTTC.

V and J are TRBV4-3 and TRBJ2-3, with a possible D match to TRBD2 (5 bases). Germline V gene sequence: CDR1 LGHNA, CDR2 YSLEER. The CDR3 contains 15 residues. V was trimmed by 0 bases and J by 0 bases, leaving 7 bases between them. As DNA, the CDR3 is TGCGCCAGCAGCCAAGATAGGACTAGCACAGATACGCAGTATTTT. This encodes CASSQDRTSTDTQYF.

Remarks on this clonotype: At one end the junction does not follow the germline gene, possibly because of a read error. J is TRBJ1-4 and V is TRBV28; weak D call: TRBD1 (6 bases). The CDR3 length is 13 residues. From germline, CDR1 is MDHEN and CDR2 SYDVKM. For the CDR3, the DNA is TGTGCCAGCAGAGCGGGGGCTAATGAAAAATTGTTTTTT. It yields the protein CASRAGANEKLFF.

This clonotype has more than one count but fewer than ten. The chain couples TRBV9 to TRBJ2-5; tentative D call: TRBD1 (5 bases). V was trimmed by 0 bases and J by 2 bases, leaving 8 bases between them. The CDR3 consists of 14 residues. The germline gives CDR1 SGDLS, CDR2 YYNGEE. The CDR3 protein is CASSVDGAQETQYF. The CDR3 region has the DNA TGTGCCAGCAGCGTAGATGGGGCTCAAGAGACCCAGTACTTC.

V gene TRBV27 combines with J gene TRBJ2-3; D not certain. Trimming pared 3 bases from V and 2 bases from J, leaving 12 bases between. CDR3 size: 15 residues. CDR1 and CDR2 (germline): MNHEY, SMNVEV (reference sequence). CDR3 bases: TGTGCCAGCAGTTTCTCCTCACCTTACACAGATACGCAGTATTTT. Translating it yields CASSFSSPYTDTQYF.

This clonotype was counted only a few times. This chain joins TRBV20-1 and TRBJ2-5; perhaps TRBD2 as D (5 bases). CDR1 and CDR2 (germline): DFQATT, SNEGSKA (reference sequence). Trimming removed 3 bases from V and 1 base from J, with 21 bases in between. The CDR3 has 17 amino acids. CDR3 amino acids: CSASPRGRLVIQETQYF. The CDR3 nucleotides are TGCAGTGCTAGCCCACGGGGTCGCCTGGTGATCCAAGAGACCCAGTACTTC.

The CDR3 loop is CASARWEGSTEAFF. CDR3 nucleotides: TGCGCCAGCGCCCGCTGGGAGGGTAGCACTGAAGCTTTCTTT. The V and J genes are TRBV5-1 and TRBJ1-1; no reliable D call. Germline V gene sequence: CDR1 SGHRS, CDR2 YFSETQ. The CDR3 sequence is 14 residues long. V was cut by 7 bases and J by 4 bases, with 17 bases left in between. The full variable domain, its missing parts supplied by reference TRBV5-1 and TRBJ1-1, is KAGVTQTPRYLIKTRGQQVTLSCSPISGHRSVSWYQQTPGQGLQFLFEYFSETQRNKGNFPGRFSGRQFSNSRSEMNVSTLELGDSALYLCASARWEGSTEAFFGQGTRLTVV.

The sample holds one count of this clonotype. CDR3 amino acids: CASHSQGANTEAFF. The CDR3 DNA sequence: TGTGCCAGCCATTCCCAGGGGGCGAACACTGAAGCTTTCTTT. This chain joins TRBV3-1 and TRBJ1-1; 8 nucleotides align to TRBD1. CDR1 is LGHDT and CDR2 is YNNKEL in the germline V gene (reference sequence). The CDR3 contains 14 residues. V was clipped by 8 bases and J by 1 base; unmatched bases: 6.

As regards this clonotype: Without the conserved terminal phenylalanine or tryptophan, this CDR3 likely stems from a read error. V is TRBV7-2 and J is TRBJ2-1; D unresolved. V lost 0 bases and J lost 4, with 4 bases in between. The germline V gene has CDR1 SGHTA and CDR2 FQGNSA. The CDR3 length is 13 residues. The CDR3 sequence is CASSLASYNEQFL. The CDR3 DNA is TGTGCCAGCAGCTTAGCCTCATACAATGAGCAGTTCCTC.

The table lists this clonotype with a few counts. This chain connects TRBV19 to TRBJ2-3, with 14 bases lining up with TRBD2. The CDR3 covers 15 residues. From germline, CDR1 is LNHDA and CDR2 SQIVND (reference sequence). Trimming removed 6 bases from V and 3 bases from J; junction bases left unmatched: 2. CDR3 bases: TGTGCCAGTAGGAGGACTAGCGGGGGGACAGATACGCAGTATTTT. Its protein product is CASRRTSGGTDTQYF.

The chain employs TRBV9 and TRBJ1-2; TRBD1 agrees at 7 bases. This CDR3 is built from 15 residues. The germline gives CDR1 SGDLS, CDR2 YYNGEE. J was trimmed by 4 bases and V by 3 bases; bases with no gene match: 9. CDR3 residues: CASSGEQGPFYGYTF. The CDR3 nucleotides read TGTGCCAGCAGCGGGGAACAGGGGCCCTTCTATGGCTACACCTTC.

This sequence joins TRBV29-1 and TRBJ2-7, with 11 bases matching TRBD1. The CDR3 covers 11 residues. The junction had 8 bases not matched to a gene; V was cut back by 8 bases and J by 11 bases. CDR1 and CDR2 from the germline V gene are SQVTM and ANQGSEA. CDR3 DNA sequence: TGCAGCTCCGCGGGGACAGGGGGAGAGTACTTC. It codes for CSSAGTGGEYF.

The chain links TRBV5-6 to TRBJ2-7; a possible D gene is TRBD1 (6 bases). Germline loops: CDR1 SGHDT, CDR2 YYEEEE. V was clipped by 4 bases and J by 6 bases, with 11 bases between them. The CDR3 has 12 amino acids. In DNA form, the CDR3 reads TGTGCCAGCAGCGGCAACAGGGTCGAGCAGTACTTC. Translation: CASSGNRVEQYF.

This clonotype was counted only a few times. The rearrangement links TRBV11-2 to TRBJ1-3; 7 bases are shared with TRBD1. This CDR3 has 16 residues. The J segment lost 0 bases and the V segment lost 5 bases, leaving 7 bases of the junction unmatched. Germline V lookup: CDR1 SGHAT, CDR2 FQNNGV. The CDR3 loop reads CASSPARQGSGNTIYF. Here the CDR3 DNA reads TGTGCCAGCAGCCCTGCCCGACAGGGCTCTGGAAACACCATATATTTT.

The genes are TRBV15 and TRBJ2-2; no reliable D call. V was pared by 1 base and J by 6 bases, with 15 bases between. CDR3 length equals 16 residues. CDR1 is LNHNV, CDR2 YYDKDF, per germline (reference sequence). The CDR3 DNA reads as TGTGCCACCAGCAGAGGGAGAGAAGGGCCCGCCGGGGAGCTGTTTTTT. It is translated as CATSRGREGPAGELFF.

The rearrangement uses TRBV12-3 or TRBV12-4 and TRBJ2-1; a weak D match, TRBD2 (7 bases). Matching the DNA end better, TRBJ2-5 makes the J call doubtful. The CDR3 covers 15 residues. The CDR3 DNA reads as TGTGCCAGCAGTTTAGCAGGGGGGGCAGGAGAGACCCAGTACTTC. Its protein is CASSLAGGAGETQYF.

The rearrangement joins TRBV6-5 to TRBJ1-1; 7 bases fit TRBD1. Germline V gene data show CDR1 as MNHEY and CDR2 as SVGAGI. J gave up 5 bases and V 6 bases, and 12 bases lay outside the gene matches. The CDR3 extends over 15 amino acids. CDR3: CASRTFNRGVTEAFF. The CDR3, as DNA: TGTGCCAGCAGAACCTTCAACAGGGGTGTGACTGAAGCTTTCTTT.

A few counts support this clonotype. The chain links TRBV9 to TRBJ1-1; D unclear. Between the trimmed V and J ends, which lost 4 bases and 5 bases, there was a span of 9 bases. The CDR3 spans 12 residues. Germline CDR1 and CDR2: SGDLS and YYNGEE. CDR3 nucleotide sequence: TGTGCCAGCAGCACCGGGAGGACTGAAGCTTTCTTT. Translating gives CASSTGRTEAFF.

V gene TRBV29-1 combines with J gene TRBJ2-7; 7 positions match TRBD1. Germline values: CDR1 SQVTM, CDR2 ANQGSEA. There are 11 residues in the CDR3. In nucleotides, the CDR3 is TGCATCGTGGCACAGGGGTACGAGCAGTACTTC. Translating gives CIVAQGYEQYF.

This clonotype was recorded a few times. V usage is TRBV29-1 and J usage is TRBJ2-5; 8 bases agree with TRBD1. The J call may be in error: the DNA end matches TRBJ2-1 better. The germline CDR1 and CDR2 sequences are SQVTM and ANQGSEA. The CDR3 is made up of 14 amino acids. The CDR3 protein is CSVTGTGLVNEQFF. As DNA, the CDR3 is TGCAGCGTTACCGGGACAGGCCTAGTCAATGAGCAGTTCTTC.